The 18 T cell receptor beta chains below come from one sample, sequenced in a study of memory CD4+ T cells and cytomegalovirus serostatus. Assay: immunoSEQ multiplex PCR; the TCRdb copy retains only in-frame clones and omits some. Here the sample spans about 56,000 clones, 60% to 75% being singletons. The sort gate was single viable CD3+CD4+CD8-CD45RO+ cells for memory CD4+ T cells. The material sequenced was memory CD4+ T cells from blood. These receptors originate from an adult in good health and CMV-seropositive.

This chain links TRBV28 with TRBJ1-5; 7 bases align to TRBD1. V lost 5 bases to trimming and J lost 9 bases; unmatched junction nucleotides: 13. Germline V gives CDR1 MDHEN, CDR2 SYDVKM. The CDR3 covers 15 residues. CDR3 sequence reads: CASSHGTADHRPQHF. The CDR3 nucleotides read TGTGCCAGCAGTCACGGGACAGCGGACCATCGGCCCCAGCATTTT.

The V gene is TRBV7-2, the J gene TRBJ2-3, with TRBD1 identical over 8 bases. Germline-derived CDR1 and CDR2 are SGHTA and FQGNSA. This CDR3 spans 14 amino acids. J gave up 5 bases and V 5 bases, and 6 bases lay outside the gene matches. The CDR3 DNA follows: TGTGCCAGCAGCCCGGACAGGGCAGGAGATACGCAGTATTTT. Residues: CASSPDRAGDTQYF. The entire variable domain, with the rest obtained from reference TRBV7-2 and TRBJ2-3, is as follows: GAGVSQSPSNKVTEKGKDVELRCDPISGHTALYWYRQSLGQGLEFLIYFQGNSAPDKSGLPSDRFSAERTGGSVSTLTIQRTQQEDSAVYLCASSPDRAGDTQYFGPGTRLTVL.

The chain links TRBV6-5 to TRBJ1-5; the D is unclear. V lost 5 bases, J lost 4 bases, and 12 bases lay in between. There are 14 residues in the CDR3. Per germline, CDR1 MNHEY and CDR2 SVGAGI. The CDR3 here is CASSRKTGNQPQHF. CDR3 nucleotide sequence: TGTGCCAGCAGTCGGAAGACCGGGAATCAGCCCCAGCATTTT.

This chain connects TRBV7-9 to TRBJ2-5; D is ambiguous. Trimming shortened V by 6 bases and J by 5 bases, and 19 bases separated the two germline ends. CDR1 is SEHNR and CDR2 is FQNEAQ in the germline V gene (reference sequence). CDR3 length equals 15 residues. CDR3 residues: CASRLTAGAAETQYF. In DNA, the CDR3 is TGTGCCAGCAGGTTAACGGCAGGAGCTGCGGAGACCCAGTACTTC. Full variable domain (remainder filled in from reference TRBV7-9 and TRBJ2-5): DTGVSQNPRHKITKRGQNVTFRCDPISEHNRLYWYRQTLGQGPEFLTYFQNEAQLEKSRLLSDRFSAERPKGSFSTLEIQRTEQGDSAMYLCASRLTAGAAETQYFGPGTRLLVL.

This clone was counted a few times. The V gene is TRBV7-9, the J gene TRBJ2-5, with D perhaps matching TRBD2 (5 bases). Between the trimmed V and J ends, which lost 1 base and 3 bases, there was a span of 9 bases. This CDR3 comprises 14 residues. Germline V lookup: CDR1 SEHNR, CDR2 FQNEAQ (reference sequence). The chain's CDR3 is CASSLVRDEETQYF. CDR3 sequence (DNA): TGTGCCAGCAGCTTAGTGAGGGATGAAGAGACCCAGTACTTC.

Only a few counts were recorded for this clone. The rearrangement joins TRBV7-2 to TRBJ2-3; 9 bases line up with TRBD2. Germline V gene data show CDR1 as SGHTA and CDR2 as FQGNSA. V lost 8 bases and J lost 2; bases outside the gene matches: 8. This CDR3 is built from 15 residues. The CDR3 DNA sequence: TGTGCCAGCGGCCCGGGACTAGCCTACACAGATACGCAGTATTTT. This codes for CASGPGLAYTDTQYF.

The genes are TRBV7-9 and TRBJ2-1; the D call may be TRBD1 or TRBD2 (5 bases each). Per the germline V gene, CDR1 is SEHNR and CDR2 is FQNEAQ (reference sequence). Trimming removed 2 bases at V and 7 bases at J, with 21 bases between. The CDR3 loop spans 17 amino acids. The chain's CDR3 is CASSLPNTAGTKNEQFF. CDR3 coding DNA: TGTGCCAGCAGCTTACCGAATACAGCCGGGACCAAAAATGAGCAGTTCTTC.

The chain employs TRBV28 and TRBJ2-7; D unresolved. The CDR3 loop spans 12 amino acids. The germline V gene has CDR1 MDHEN and CDR2 SYDVKM. V lost 10 bases and J lost 3, with 13 bases in between. CDR3 coding DNA: TGTGCCACCCGGACCCTGGACTACGAGCAGTACTTC. It translates to CATRTLDYEQYF.

This clone was seen a single time. CDR3 in amino acids: CSVEDRGEQYF. The CDR3, as DNA: TGCAGCGTTGAAGATCGAGGGGAGCAGTACTTC. The J gene is TRBJ2-7, the V gene TRBV29-1; D possibly corresponds to TRBD2 (5 bases). CDR3 size: 11 residues. V lost 0 bases and J lost 7, with 7 bases in between. CDR1 is SQVTM, CDR2 ANQGSEA, per germline.

V gene TRBV2 combines with J gene TRBJ2-2; the D is unclear. V was shortened by 2 bases and J by 6 bases, with 13 bases between the two germline ends. Germline V gene lookup returns CDR1 SNHLY and CDR2 FYNNEI. This CDR3 is built from 15 residues. The CDR3 region is CASSENGPSAGELFF. In nucleotides, the CDR3 is TGTGCCAGCAGTGAAAACGGACCGTCCGCCGGGGAGCTGTTTTTT.

The genes are TRBV6-1 and TRBJ2-7; tentatively, D is TRBD1 (6 bases). V lost 0 bases and J 7 bases, leaving 19 bases between the germline ends. There are 16 residues in the CDR3. CDR1 is MNHNS, CDR2 SASEGT, per germline. The CDR3 here is CASSEAFGTPGGEQYF. In DNA form, the CDR3 reads TGTGCCAGCAGTGAAGCGTTCGGGACACCGGGTGGGGAGCAGTACTTC.

The chain employs TRBV7-9 and TRBJ2-1; 12 bases are a match to TRBD1. Per the germline V gene, CDR1 is SEHNR and CDR2 is FQNEAQ (reference sequence). Trimming cost V 4 bases and J 6 bases; bases outside gene matches: 4. The CDR3 is made up of 15 amino acids. CDR3 DNA sequence: TGTGCCAGCAGCTGGGGACAGGGGGCGCTCAATGAGCAGTTCTTC. Its protein product is CASSWGQGALNEQFF.

V and J are TRBV11-2 and TRBJ2-3; D gene ambiguous. The CDR3 runs 14 residues. Looked up from germline, CDR1 is SGHAT and CDR2 is FQNNGV. Trimming shortened V by 3 bases and J by 5 bases, and 12 bases separated the two germline ends. CDR3 bases: TGTGCCAGCAGCTTTCGTGACATCGGAGATACGCAGTATTTT. This gives the protein CASSFRDIGDTQYF.

This rearrangement joins TRBV4-1 to TRBJ1-2; unclear D gene. Trimming took 0 bases from V and 7 from J, leaving 6 bases between them. CDR1 is MGHRA and CDR2 is YSYEKL in the germline V gene. The length of the CDR3 is 12 residues. CDR3 in amino acids: CASSQDAGGYTF. DNA of the CDR3: TGCGCCAGCAGCCAAGATGCTGGTGGCTACACCTTC.

This chain links TRBV4-3 with TRBJ2-3; 12 bases are a match to TRBD2. Losses at the gene ends were 1 base for V and 8 bases for J; bases not matched to a gene: 10. Germline CDR1 is LGHNA and CDR2 is YSLEER. This CDR3 contains 17 residues. CDR3 sequence reads: CASSQAASGRALATQYF. CDR3 coding DNA: TGCGCCAGCAGCCAAGCGGCTAGCGGGAGGGCCCTAGCTACGCAGTATTTT.

This chain links TRBV19 with TRBJ1-5; D is unclear. Germline CDR1 LNHDA, CDR2 SQIVND (reference sequence). V was trimmed by 3 bases and J by 4 bases, leaving 16 bases between them. The CDR3 is 16 residues long. The CDR3 region has the DNA TGTGCCAGTAGTATTGCGTCCAGGAGTTCTAATCAGCCCCAGCATTTT. Its protein product is CASSIASRSSNQPQHF.

The V call is TRBV28, the J call TRBJ1-5, with D possibly being TRBD1 (5 bases). The CDR3 extends over 14 amino acids. The V gene lost 3 bases and the J gene lost 6 bases, with 12 bases spanning the gap. The V gene's germline CDR1 is MDHEN and CDR2 SYDVKM. CDR3 bases: TGTGCCAGCAGTTTGGGGCGGGTAAGTCAGCCCCAGCATTTT. It yields the protein CASSLGRVSQPQHF.

This sequence joins TRBV7-3 and TRBJ2-1; tentative D call: TRBD1 (5 bases). Germline loops: CDR1 SGHTA, CDR2 FQGTGA. The CDR3 covers 13 residues. With 4 bases removed from V and 10 bases from J, the gap between germline ends came to 14 bases. The DNA for the CDR3 is TGTGCCAGCAGCTCCCAAGAGTGGGGCGAGCAGTTCTTC. This translates into CASSSQEWGEQFF.